This record covers a single TCR beta chain. Its target is unknown. The final CDR3 position lacks the conserved phenylalanine or tryptophan, pointing to a likely read error. The DNA is left out, because the CDR3 cannot be placed on it with certainty; the CDR3 is given as TCRdb lists it. Samples came from axillary lymph nodes draining the breast cancer. This record comes from a study of breast tumors, draining lymph nodes, adjacent tissues. TCRdb re-called the multiplex PCR reads through MiXCR, storing one row per CDR3 protein. The sample carries 170,000 or so distinct CDR3 sequences, roughly a third recorded once. Germline lookup yields CDR1 LNHDA and CDR2 SQIVND (reference sequence). From its first to its last residue, the CDR3 has 8 amino acids. General study findings and limits: Luminal-like breast cancer showed significantly greater tumor-nontumor repertoire similarity than basal-like breast cancer did. Findings are consistent with lymph node origin and intratumoral expansion of most tumor T cells. Tumor TCR diversity was below lymph nodes but above nontumor tissue. That most tumor T cells come from lymph nodes remained unproven.

The TCR sequence derives from a female donor with breast cancer. Some clones in this sample may be carry-over from other donors' samples. The sample taken for sequencing was axillary lymph node tissue. The V call is TRBV19, the J call TRBJ1-4; the table calls TRBD1, which could not be checked here. The CDR3 is CASSEQGI.